Presented here are 20 T cell receptor beta chains from one specimen sequenced in a study of blood T cell repertoires in COVID-19 (dated by TCRdb to 2020 to 2021). Receptor libraries were prepared by the immunoSEQ multiplex PCR assay. As stored in TCRdb, this immuneACCESS dataset retains in-frame rearrangements with V and J assigned. A fraction of the clones does not appear; measured against another copy, unresolved V genes explain less than half of the discrepancy, and the remainder lacks a known reason. This sample lists roughly 230,000 clones; 84% were detected once. Approximately 3.6% of the sample lies in the top ten. The sequenced sample consisted of PBMCs or T cells enriched from blood (not recorded which). The source of these receptors is a man aged 50 or older who had recovered from COVID-19.

V is TRBV7-9 and J is TRBJ2-3; D unresolved. Between the trimmed V and J ends, which lost 1 base and 3 bases, there was a span of 8 bases. The CDR3 is 14 amino acids. Germline V gene data show CDR1 as SEHNR and CDR2 as FQNEAQ (reference sequence). The CDR3 region is CASSLVLETDTQYF. In nucleotides, the CDR3 is TGTGCCAGCAGCTTAGTCTTAGAGACAGATACGCAGTATTTT.

This sequence joins TRBV5-1 and TRBJ2-1, with TRBD1 as a possible D gene (6 bases). V was shortened by 3 bases and J by 0 bases, with 10 bases between the two germline ends. The CDR3 is 15 residues long. Germline lookup yields CDR1 SGHRS and CDR2 YFSETQ. CDR3 residues: CASSSTGSSYNEQFF. Written as DNA, the CDR3 is TGCGCCAGCAGCTCAACAGGGAGCTCCTACAATGAGCAGTTCTTC.

The gene calls are TRBV30 and TRBJ1-1; 10 bases align to TRBD1. The CDR3 covers 14 residues. From germline, CDR1 is GTSNPN and CDR2 SVGIG (reference sequence). With 2 bases clipped from V and 2 bases from J, the junction kept 2 bases outside the gene matches. This CDR3 is CAWSRDRGNTEAFF. CDR3 DNA sequence: TGTGCCTGGAGTCGGGACAGGGGAAACACTGAAGCTTTCTTT.

The genes are TRBV4-1 and TRBJ1-6; the D gene is possibly TRBD1 (6 bases). The CDR3 consists of 18 residues. Germline CDR1 reads MGHRA; CDR2 reads YSYEKL. The V and J ends lost 0 bases and 1 base respectively, with 13 bases between them. CDR3 sequence (DNA): TGCGCCAGCAGCCAAGACACACAGGGTTGGTCCTATAATTCACCCCTCCACTTT. Protein product: CASSQDTQGWSYNSPLHF.

The rearrangement links TRBV11-1 to TRBJ2-7; D not resolved. The V end was cut by 5 bases, the J end by 6 bases, with 14 bases between. The CDR3 covers 13 residues. In germline, CDR1 is SGHAT, CDR2 FQDESV (reference sequence). Written as DNA, the CDR3 is TGTGCCAGCAGCCCTCAGGTAGAACTCGAGCAGTACTTC. Its protein is CASSPQVELEQYF.

This clone was seen a handful of times. V usage is TRBV5-6 and J usage is TRBJ2-4; no clear D gene. The ends were cut back, 4 bases at V and 0 bases at J, with 2 bases in the middle. Germline V gene lookup returns CDR1 SGHDT and CDR2 YYEEEE. The CDR3 is 12 residues long. The CDR3 region is CASSLAKNIQYF. CDR3 DNA: TGTGCCAGCAGCCTAGCCAAAAACATTCAGTACTTC.

J is TRBJ1-5 and V is TRBV18; 12 nucleotides align to TRBD1. Germline assignment: CDR1 KGHSH and CDR2 LQKENI. The CDR3 has 15 amino acids. Trimming at V came to 5 bases and at J to 7 bases, leaving 6 bases not matched to a gene. In DNA, the CDR3 is TGTGCCAGCTCAGGGACAGGGGGCTTTGGGCAGCCCCAGCATTTT. It specifies CASSGTGGFGQPQHF.

This chain joins TRBV13 and TRBJ2-1; 9 bases match TRBD2. Germline assignment: CDR1 PRHDT and CDR2 FYEKMQ (reference sequence). J was trimmed by 0 bases and V by 6 bases; bases with no gene match: 12. CDR3 length equals 18 residues. CDR3 sequence reads: CASSNRPSGRSSYNEQFF. The CDR3 DNA reads TGTGCCAGCAGTAACCGTCCCAGCGGGAGGAGCTCCTACAATGAGCAGTTCTTC.

The rearrangement joins TRBV27 to TRBJ2-7; D is possibly TRBD1 (5 bases). V was shortened by 6 bases and J by 7 bases, with 13 bases between the two germline ends. The CDR3 loop spans 12 amino acids. Germline V CDR1 and CDR2: MNHEY, SMNVEV (reference sequence). The CDR3 DNA follows: TGTGCCAGCAGCCCTAGGGGTGGGGAGCAGTACTTC. Residues: CASSPRGGEQYF.

The gene calls are TRBV15 and TRBJ1-5, with a possible D match to TRBD1 (5 bases). The length of the CDR3 is 16 residues. CDR1 LNHNV and CDR2 YYDKDF come from the germline V gene (reference sequence). The V end lost 0 bases, the J end lost 3 bases, and 12 bases lay between the germline ends. The CDR3, as DNA: TGTGCCACCAGCAGAGATCGTCAGGGCTTCAATCAGCCCCAGCATTTT. It codes for CATSRDRQGFNQPQHF.

The J gene is TRBJ2-3, the V gene TRBV5-8; 16 nucleotides match TRBD2. This CDR3 has 18 amino acids. In germline, CDR1 is SGHTS, CDR2 YDEGEE. Trimming at V came to 4 bases and at J to 1 base, leaving 6 bases not matched to a gene. CDR3 coding DNA: TGTGCCAGCAGCCCAGGGACTAGCGGGAGGGCGGGCACAGATACGCAGTATTTT. It translates to CASSPGTSGRAGTDTQYF. The full variable domain, its missing parts supplied by reference TRBV5-8 and TRBJ2-3, is EAGVTQSPTHLIKTRGQQATLRCSPISGHTSVYWYQQALGLGLQFLLWYDEGEERNRGNFPPRFSGRQFPNYSSELNVNALELEDSALYLCASSPGTSGRAGTDTQYFGPGTRLTVL.

The chain uses TRBV7-8 and TRBJ2-7, with D possibly being TRBD2 (6 bases). V was cut by 8 bases and J by 2 bases, with 16 bases left in between. The CDR3 runs 14 residues. CDR1 is SGHVS and CDR2 is FQNEAQ in the germline V gene. CDR3 amino acids: CASSLSAGPYEQYF. The DNA for the CDR3 is TGTGCCAGCTCCCTTTCGGCGGGGCCCTACGAGCAGTACTTC.

This clone turned up a few times. The chain recombines TRBV19 with TRBJ2-7, with D possibly matching TRBD1 (5 bases). V lost 3 bases to trimming and J lost 5 bases, with 11 bases between them. The V gene's germline CDR1 is LNHDA and CDR2 SQIVND (reference sequence). The CDR3 has 13 amino acids. The CDR3, as DNA: TGTGCCAGTAGTATGCGCAGGGCTCACGAGCAGTACTTC. Protein product: CASSMRRAHEQYF.

The chain uses TRBV5-1 and TRBJ1-5, with TRBD1 matching over 10 bases. Germline V gives CDR1 SGHRS, CDR2 YFSETQ. The CDR3 has 16 amino acids. J was trimmed by 1 base and V by 4 bases; bases with no gene match: 5. The CDR3 sequence is CASSPTGGGSNQPQHF. The CDR3 coding sequence is TGCGCCAGCAGCCCGACAGGGGGCGGGAGCAATCAGCCCCAGCATTTT.

The chain combines TRBV7-8 with TRBJ1-2; 7 nucleotides align to TRBD1. Germline CDR1 and CDR2: SGHVS and FQNEAQ. Germline trimming cut 1 base from V and 5 bases from J; bases unmatched to any gene: 7. The CDR3 runs to 15 residues. CDR3 in amino acids: CASSLGGGASYGYTF. The DNA for the CDR3 is TGTGCCAGCAGCTTAGGAGGGGGCGCGTCGTATGGCTACACCTTC.

The V and J genes are TRBV5-1 and TRBJ1-1, with 7 nucleotides matching TRBD1. There are 17 residues in the CDR3. Germline assignment: CDR1 SGHRS and CDR2 YFSETQ. Trimming took 2 bases from V and 5 from J; bases not matched to a gene: 15. The CDR3 DNA reads as TGCGCCAGCAGCTTATCACGCGGACCGGGACAGCGGACTGAAGCTTTCTTT. Residues: CASSLSRGPGQRTEAFF.

The chain has TRBV20-1 and TRBJ1-3, with D tentatively TRBD1 (5 bases). The CDR3 spans 15 residues. From germline, CDR1 is DFQATT and CDR2 SNEGSKA (reference sequence). V dropped 4 bases and J dropped 0 bases, with 13 bases sitting between them. The CDR3 nucleotides read TGCAGTGCTATTGACAGATCCAGCTCTGGAAACACCATATATTTT. As protein: CSAIDRSSSGNTIYF.

This clone occurred a few times. This chain links TRBV3-1 (or the pseudogene TRBV3-2) with TRBJ1-2; D not certain. The CDR3 totals 12 residues. Germline-derived CDR1 and CDR2 are LGHDT and YNNKEL (reference sequence). Trimming removed 0 bases from V and 8 bases from J, with 7 bases in between. The CDR3 reads CASSQDMRGYTF. The CDR3 nucleotides are TGTGCCAGCAGCCAAGATATGAGAGGCTACACCTTC.

This sequence joins TRBV19 and TRBJ2-5; 7 bases align to TRBD1. The germline gives CDR1 LNHDA, CDR2 SQIVND (reference sequence). Unmatched junction bases numbered 7, after V lost 4 bases and J lost 5 bases. There are 14 residues in the CDR3. The DNA of the CDR3 is TGTGCCAGTAGTAGACAGGGATATTTGGAGACCCAGTACTTC. It codes for CASSRQGYLETQYF.

The rearrangement uses TRBV30 and TRBJ1-4; a weak D match, TRBD1 (6 bases). The CDR3 covers 15 residues. V was shortened by 0 bases and J by 7 bases, with 15 bases between the two germline ends. Germline CDR1 and CDR2: GTSNPN and SVGIG (reference sequence). The CDR3 DNA reads TGTGCCTGGAGTGTACAGGGAGAATTAGGTGAAAAACTGTTTTTT. Its translation: CAWSVQGELGEKLFF.